The clone carrying this TCR beta chain was observed a few times. The data derive from a study of T cell changes during pregnancy in multiple sclerosis. The data were produced by immunoSEQ multiplex PCR, yet TCRdb's version contains in-frame clones alone and is incomplete. The top ten clones hold approximately 5.4% of a sample with roughly 30,000 clones, roughly 87% of them seen once. Germline CDR1 and CDR2: SGHVS and FQNEAQ. Unmatched junction bases numbered 10, after V lost 5 bases and J lost 8 bases. The CDR3 runs to 16 residues. The chain carries TRBV7-8 and TRBJ2-2; 11 bases line up with TRBD2. This TCR was recovered from a female donor with multiple sclerosis, enrolled in a pregnancy study. Sequenced here: CD8+ T cells from peripheral blood mononuclear cells, sampled in the first trimester of pregnancy. CDR3 nucleotide sequence: TGTGCCAGCAGCAGAGCACCGGGACTAGCGGAAGGGGAGCTGTTTTTT. It codes for CASSRAPGLAEGELFF. The variable domain in full, completed from reference TRBV7-8 and TRBJ2-2, reads GAGVSQSPRYKVAKRGQDVALRCDPISGHVSLFWYQQALGQGPEFLTYFQNEAQLDKSGLPSDRFFAERPEGSVSTLKIQRTQQEDSAVYLCASSRAPGLAEGELFFGEGSRLTVL.